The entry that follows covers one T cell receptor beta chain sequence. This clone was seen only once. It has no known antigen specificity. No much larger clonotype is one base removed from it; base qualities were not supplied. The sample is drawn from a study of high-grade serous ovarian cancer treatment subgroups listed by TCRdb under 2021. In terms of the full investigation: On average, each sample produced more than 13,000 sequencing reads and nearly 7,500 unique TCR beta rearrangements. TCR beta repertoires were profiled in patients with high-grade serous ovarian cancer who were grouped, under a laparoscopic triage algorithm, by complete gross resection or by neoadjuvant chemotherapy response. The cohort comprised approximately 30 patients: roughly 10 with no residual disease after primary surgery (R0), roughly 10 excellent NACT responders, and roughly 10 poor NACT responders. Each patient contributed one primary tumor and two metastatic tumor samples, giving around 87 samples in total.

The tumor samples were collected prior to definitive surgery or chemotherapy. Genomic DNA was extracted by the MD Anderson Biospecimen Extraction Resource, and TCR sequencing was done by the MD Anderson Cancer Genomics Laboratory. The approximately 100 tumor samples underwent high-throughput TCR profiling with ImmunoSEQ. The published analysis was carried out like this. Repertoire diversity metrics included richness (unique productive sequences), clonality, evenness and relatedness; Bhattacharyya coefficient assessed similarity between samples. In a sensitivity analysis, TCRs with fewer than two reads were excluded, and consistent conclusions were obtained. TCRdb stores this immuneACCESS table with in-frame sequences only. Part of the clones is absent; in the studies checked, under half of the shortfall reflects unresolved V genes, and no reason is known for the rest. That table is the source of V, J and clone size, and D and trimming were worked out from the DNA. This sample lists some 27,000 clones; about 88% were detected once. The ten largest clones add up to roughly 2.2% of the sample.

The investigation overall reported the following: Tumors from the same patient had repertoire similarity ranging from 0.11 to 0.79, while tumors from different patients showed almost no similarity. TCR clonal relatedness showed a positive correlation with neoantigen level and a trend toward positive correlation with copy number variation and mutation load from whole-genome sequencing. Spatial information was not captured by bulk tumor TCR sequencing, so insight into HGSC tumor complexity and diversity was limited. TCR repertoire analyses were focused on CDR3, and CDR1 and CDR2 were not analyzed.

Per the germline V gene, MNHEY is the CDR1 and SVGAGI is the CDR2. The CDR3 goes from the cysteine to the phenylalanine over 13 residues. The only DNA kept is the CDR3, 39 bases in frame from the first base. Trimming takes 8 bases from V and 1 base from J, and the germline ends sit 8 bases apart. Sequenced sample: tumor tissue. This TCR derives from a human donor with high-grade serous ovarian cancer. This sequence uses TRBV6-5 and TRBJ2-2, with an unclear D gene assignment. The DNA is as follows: TGTGCCAGCTTATCACTGAACACCGGGGAGCTGTTTTTT. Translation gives CASLSLNTGELFF.